The clone carrying this T cell receptor beta chain was counted at least ten times. The antigen is undetermined. A patient was excluded if there was uncontrolled infection, other autoimmune disease, pregnancy or lactation. Clinical symptoms, serum thyroxine and TRAb, thyroid ultrasound and orbital computed tomography together formed the diagnostic basis. It was RNA transcripts that yielded the amplified TCR beta CDR3 regions. During a first-round RT-PCR of the TCR CDR3, the HTBI primer set was used. TCRdb reprocessed the multiplex PCR reads via MiXCR and lists one record per CDR3 protein. The data hold hundreds of thousands of distinct CDR3 sequences, with roughly 15% observed a single time. Trimming took 4 bases from V and 0 from J, leaving 8 bases between them. The CDR3 loop spans 14 amino acids. Per germline, CDR1 SGHNT and CDR2 YENEEA. These data belong to a study of T cells in Graves' hyperthyroidism and ophthalmopathy. Findings of the study overall: Among clonotypes expanded in thyroid above 0.001, most were also found in blood.

This chain connects TRBV11-3 to TRBJ2-3; no definite D call. Sequencing was done on a sample of blood. The receptor was isolated from a woman in her forties or fifties with Graves' ophthalmopathy. In nucleotides, the CDR3 is TGTGCCAGCAGCTATCGCGGTAGCACAGATACGCAGTATTTT. Amino acid sequence: CASSYRGSTDTQYF. The full variable domain, its missing parts supplied by reference TRBV11-3 and TRBJ2-3, is EAGVVQSPRYKIIEKKQPVAFWCNPISGHNTLYWYLQNLGQGPELLIRYENEEAVDDSQLPKDRFSAERLKGVDSTLKIQPAELGDSAVYLCASSYRGSTDTQYFGPGTRLTVL.